The present entry profiles one T cell receptor beta chain with its context. Its antigen is not identified. The data belong to a study of T cell clones after liver transplantation. Study details: Tolerant meant at least one year fully off immunosuppression without liver enzymes above twice normal.

General study findings and limits: Rather than being deleted, graft donor-reactive T cells may have moved into the graft.

Losses at the gene ends were 2 bases for V and 6 bases for J; bases not matched to a gene: 7. The V gene's germline CDR1 is KGHSH and CDR2 LQKENI. This CDR3 has 16 residues. Sequencing was performed with immunoSEQ multiplex PCR; in TCRdb, only in-frame clones are kept and a portion is missing. The sample includes tens of thousands of clones, roughly 84% of them seen just once. Thawed unstimulated PBMCs were FACS-sorted by CD3, CD4 and CD8 into two populations. The chain couples TRBV18 to TRBJ1-6, with 7 bases matching TRBD1. This receptor was identified in a human patient who received a liver transplant. Some T cells may have come from the graft donor. The sequencing here drew on CD4+ T cells from blood, taken 24 months after liver transplant. The DNA of the CDR3 is TGTGCCAGCTCACCAATGTGGACAGGCCGTAATTCACCCCTCCACTTT. Amino acids: CASSPMWTGRNSPLHF.